This TCR beta chain is from a study of cytomegalovirus exposure and HLA in healthy donors. At sampling all donors were nominally healthy, likely with unrecorded immune exposures. The germline gives CDR1 MNHEY, CDR2 SMNVEV (reference sequence). This CDR3 is 17 amino acids long. Trimming at V came to 2 bases and at J to 4 bases, leaving 12 bases not matched to a gene. Primers for the PCR totalled 60 Vbeta and 13 Jbeta. The table came from immunoSEQ multiplex PCR; TCRdb's copy has only in-frame clones and leaves some out. Counted here are about 170,000 clones, approximately 81% occurring once; the ten biggest clones make up about 1.6%.

Sequenced: PBMCs. The genes are TRBV27 and TRBJ1-2; 8 nucleotides agree with TRBD1. The receptor comes from a male donor in good health and CMV-seronegative. For the CDR3, the DNA is TGTGCCAGCAGTTTAAGACAGGGGCGCCCGGGAGTCTATGGCTACACCTTC. It yields the protein CASSLRQGRPGVYGYTF.